At least ten counts were recorded for the clone carrying this T cell receptor beta chain. Its specificity is unknown. Of the isolated RNA, all was reverse transcribed, and so the sequenced material was expressed TCRB transcripts. Sequencing was performed with immunoSEQ multiplex PCR; in TCRdb, only in-frame clones are kept and a portion is missing. The sample holds roughly 100,000 clones; under 30% are singletons and the top ten take less than 0.65%. The data originate from a study of beta chain features in type 1 diabetes. Unmatched junction bases numbered 6, after V lost 7 bases and J lost 6 bases. This CDR3 region has 13 residues. Germline V gene lookup returns CDR1 MDHEN and CDR2 SYDVKM. General observations from the study: Moderately but significantly shorter TCRB CDR3s were found in Type 1 diabetes patients in all four CD4+ subsets.

One heparinised blood draw, averaging roughly 0.11 L, came from each donor. The chain links TRBV28 to TRBJ2-5; 9 bases line up with TRBD1. The clonotype originates from a woman younger than 30 with type 1 diabetes. Source material: central memory CD4+ T cells from blood. The chain's CDR3 is CASTLGQGQTQYF. The CDR3 DNA follows: TGTGCCAGCACCCTGGGACAGGGCCAGACCCAGTACTTC.